Each of the 20 T cell receptor beta chains below was sequenced from the same sample in a study of blood T cell repertoires in COVID-19. Clones were read by immunoSEQ multiplex PCR, and TCRdb kept only the in-frame ones, dropping some. The table records about 200,000 clones, approximately 82% of them present only once. Specimen: PBMCs or T cells enriched from blood (not recorded which). The source of these receptors is a man aged 35 to 55 who had recovered from COVID-19.

The chain uses TRBV7-2 and TRBJ2-1, with a possible D match to TRBD2 (6 bases). Germline CDR1 reads SGHTA; CDR2 reads FQGNSA. This CDR3 comprises 14 residues. Trimming cost V 5 bases and J 9 bases, with 17 bases left between them. The CDR3 sequence is CASSADSPGGEQFF. CDR3 in DNA: TGTGCCAGCAGCGCCGATTCGCCCGGGGGTGAGCAGTTCTTC.

V usage is TRBV2 and J usage is TRBJ2-3, with 16 bases aligning to TRBD2. The CDR3 sequence is 16 residues long. Germline CDR1 is SNHLY and CDR2 is FYNNEI. The trim removed 8 bases at V and 6 bases at J, leaving 8 bases unmatched. DNA of the CDR3: TGTGCCAGCGGGACTAGCGGGGGGGCCTTTAGGGATACGCAGTATTTT. This translates into CASGTSGGAFRDTQYF.

The CDR3 reads CASSMSTGTSYGYTF. CDR3 bases: TGTGCCAGTAGTATGTCGACAGGGACCTCTTATGGCTACACCTTC. This rearrangement joins TRBV19 to TRBJ1-2; 7 nucleotides align to TRBD1. Trimming removed 3 bases from V and 5 bases from J; junction bases left unmatched: 9. This CDR3 is built from 15 residues. CDR1 LNHDA and CDR2 SQIVND come from the germline V gene (reference sequence).

V is TRBV7-9 and J is TRBJ2-7; weak D call: TRBD1 (6 bases). V dropped 5 bases and J dropped 6 bases, with 11 bases sitting between them. The CDR3 sequence is 12 residues long. Germline V lookup: CDR1 SEHNR, CDR2 FQNEAQ (reference sequence). CDR3 bases: TGTGCCAGCAGCCTCCCCAGGGGCGAGCAGTACTTC. It encodes CASSLPRGEQYF.

CDR3 bases: TGTGCCAGCAGTCTTGGATTAGCCGGTGAAGCTTTCTTT. This translates into CASSLGLAGEAFF. The rearrangement uses TRBV5-4 and TRBJ1-1; D not resolved. The ends were cut back, 5 bases at V and 7 bases at J, with 15 bases in the middle. Per germline, CDR1 SGHNT and CDR2 YYREEE (reference sequence). This CDR3 has 13 amino acids.

This clone occurred a few times. The V call is TRBV4-2, the J call TRBJ2-1; tentative D call: TRBD2 (5 bases). Trimming took off 4 bases at V and 7 bases at J, with 17 bases between the two ends. The germline V gene encodes CDR1 LGHNA and CDR2 YNFKEQ. The CDR3 has 15 amino acids. The CDR3, as DNA: TGTGCCAGCAGCCGGCGGGTGGATGGGATGAATGAGCAGTTCTTC. Encoded protein: CASSRRVDGMNEQFF.

This clone was picked up one time. The gene calls are TRBV29-1 and TRBJ2-3, with a tentative D call TRBD2 (5 bases). Trimming removed 4 bases at V and 0 bases at J, with 8 bases between. The CDR3 is 13 amino acids. From germline, CDR1 is SQVTM and CDR2 ANQGSEA. CDR3 amino acids: CSVGGISTDTQYF. As DNA, the CDR3 is TGCAGCGTTGGAGGGATTAGCACAGATACGCAGTATTTT.

This chain joins TRBV6-5 and TRBJ2-5; unclear D gene. This CDR3 has 13 residues. The V end was cut by 6 bases, the J end by 1 base, with 9 bases between. Per germline, CDR1 MNHEY and CDR2 SVGAGI. The CDR3 protein is CASSRYRQETQYF. Here the CDR3 DNA reads TGTGCCAGCAGCCGCTACCGCCAAGAGACCCAGTACTTC.

V and J are TRBV25-1 and TRBJ2-7; the D is unclear. Trimming shortened V by 6 bases and J by 7 bases, and 16 bases separated the two germline ends. CDR1 is MGHDK and CDR2 is SYGVNS in the germline V gene. The CDR3 consists of 13 residues. CDR3 DNA: TGTGCCAGCAGGCGGTCTCGCCTAGGAGAGCAGTACTTC. This encodes CASRRSRLGEQYF.

This clone was observed a handful of times. The V and J genes are TRBV7-9 and TRBJ2-1, with TRBD1 matching over 8 bases. The CDR3 consists of 13 residues. V trimming: 0 bases; J trimming: 15 bases; junction bases outside the gene matches: 7. CDR1 SEHNR and CDR2 FQNEAQ come from the germline V gene (reference sequence). The CDR3 reads CASSLAGAGGTFF. CDR3 nucleotide sequence: TGTGCCAGCAGCTTAGCGGGGGCAGGGGGCACGTTCTTC.

The chain joins TRBV18 to TRBJ1-1; D remains unclear. The germline V and J ends were trimmed by 3 bases and 7 bases, with 15 bases remaining between them. The CDR3 is made up of 14 amino acids. CDR1 is KGHSH, CDR2 LQKENI, per germline. The CDR3 reads CASSPPGTSSEAFF. The CDR3 DNA reads TGTGCCAGCTCACCCCCAGGAACTAGTAGTGAAGCTTTCTTT.

The rearrangement uses TRBV7-2 and TRBJ2-5, with TRBD1 matching 7 bases. From germline, CDR1 is SGHTA and CDR2 FQGNSA. The ends lost 5 bases at V and 1 base at J; junction bases unmatched: 4. This CDR3 has 14 residues. CDR3: CASSPGTVQETQYF. DNA for the CDR3: TGTGCCAGCAGCCCCGGGACAGTCCAAGAGACCCAGTACTTC. Looking up the rest from reference TRBV7-2 and TRBJ2-5 gives the full variable domain: GAGVSQSPSNKVTEKGKDVELRCDPISGHTALYWYRQSLGQGLEFLIYFQGNSAPDKSGLPSDRFSAERTGGSVSTLTIQRTQQEDSAVYLCASSPGTVQETQYFGPGTRLLVL.

V usage is TRBV15 and J usage is TRBJ1-1, with D hard to call. The V gene lost 5 bases and the J gene lost 7 bases, with 14 bases spanning the gap. This CDR3 is built from 13 residues. Germline CDR1 reads LNHNV; CDR2 reads YYDKDF (reference sequence). CDR3 residues: CATSVLSGGEAFF. CDR3 nucleotides: TGTGCCACCAGCGTTTTGTCTGGCGGTGAAGCTTTCTTT.

This clone was seen a handful of times. The chain carries TRBV9 and TRBJ1-3, with 7 bases aligning to TRBD1. CDR1 and CDR2 from the germline V gene are SGDLS and YYNGEE. The V gene end was trimmed by 4 bases and the J gene end by 7 bases; junction bases not matched to a gene: 8. This CDR3 is 14 amino acids long. CDR3 nucleotide sequence: TGTGCCAGCAGCCAAACAGGGGTAGTTAACACCATATATTTT. This sequence encodes CASSQTGVVNTIYF.

This sequence joins TRBV9 and TRBJ2-5; perhaps TRBD2 as D (6 bases). CDR1 and CDR2 from the germline V gene are SGDLS and YYNGEE. V lost 1 base to trimming and J lost 4 bases, with 8 bases between them. The CDR3 runs to 13 residues. DNA of the CDR3: TGTGCCAGCAGCGTACAGGGAGGAGAGACCCAGTACTTC. Encoded protein: CASSVQGGETQYF.

J is TRBJ2-3 and V is TRBV3-1 (or the pseudogene TRBV3-2); the match to TRBD2 covers 7 bases. J lost 1 base, V lost 4 bases, and 5 bases had no gene match. The CDR3 is made up of 15 amino acids. CDR1 and CDR2 from the germline V gene are LGHDT and YNNKEL (reference sequence). The CDR3 loop reads CASSPSGARTDTQYF. For the CDR3, the DNA is TGTGCCAGCAGCCCCAGCGGGGCCCGCACAGATACGCAGTATTTT.

In its sample, this clone was seen once. This sequence joins TRBV27 and TRBJ1-5; 9 bases are a match to TRBD1. The CDR3 has 16 amino acids. The germline V gene encodes CDR1 MNHEY and CDR2 SMNVEV (reference sequence). The J segment lost 0 bases and the V segment lost 9 bases, leaving 9 bases of the junction unmatched. The CDR3 sequence: CASRGQGPYSNQPQHF. CDR3 DNA sequence: TGTGCCAGTAGGGGACAGGGCCCTTATAGCAATCAGCCCCAGCATTTT.

Notes on this clone: One junction end does not reproduce the germline sequence, and a read error may be involved. J is TRBJ2-3 and V is TRBV29-1; 10 nucleotides line up with TRBD2. The germline V gene has CDR1 SQVTM and CDR2 ANQGSEA. The CDR3 totals 14 residues. The CDR3 spells CSVEAGGGTDTQYF. CDR3 DNA sequence: TGCAGCGTCGAAGCGGGAGGGGGCACAGATACGCAGTATTTT.

V is TRBV28 and J is TRBJ2-7, with D perhaps matching TRBD1 (6 bases). The CDR3 is 13 amino acids. The germline V gene encodes CDR1 MDHEN and CDR2 SYDVKM. V gave up 6 bases and J gave up 6 bases, with 15 bases separating them. In nucleotides, the CDR3 is TGTGCCAGCAGGGGAACAGGGTCCGTCGAGCAGTACTTC. It specifies CASRGTGSVEQYF. Full variable domain (remainder filled in from reference TRBV28 and TRBJ2-7): DVKVTQSSRYLVKRTGEKVFLECVQDMDHENMFWYRQDPGLGLRLIYFSYDVKMKEKGDIPEGYSVSREKKERFSLILESASTNQTSMYLCASRGTGSVEQYFGPGTRLTVT.

The chain joins TRBV6-4 to TRBJ2-3; 9 nucleotides line up with TRBD1. CDR3 length equals 15 residues. Unmatched junction bases numbered 9, after V lost 6 bases and J lost 5 bases. The germline V gene encodes CDR1 MRHNA and CDR2 SNTAGT. In nucleotides, the CDR3 is TGTGCCAGCAGCGCCGGGACAGGGTTTTTAGATACGCAGTATTTT. This sequence encodes CASSAGTGFLDTQYF.